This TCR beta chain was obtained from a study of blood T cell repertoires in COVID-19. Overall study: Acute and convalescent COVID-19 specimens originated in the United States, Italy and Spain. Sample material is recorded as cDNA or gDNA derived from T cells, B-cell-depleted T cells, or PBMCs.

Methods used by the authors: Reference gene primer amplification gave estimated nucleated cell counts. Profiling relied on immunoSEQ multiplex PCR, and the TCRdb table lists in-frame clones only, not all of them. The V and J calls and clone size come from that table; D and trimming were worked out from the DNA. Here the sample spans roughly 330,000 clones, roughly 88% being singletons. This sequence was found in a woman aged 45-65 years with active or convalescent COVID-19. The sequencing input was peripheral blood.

The CDR3 protein is CAWQTGNSNQPQHF. CDR3 in DNA: TGTGCCTGGCAGACAGGGAATAGCAATCAGCCCCAGCATTTT. The chain carries TRBV30 and TRBJ1-5; 7 nucleotides line up with TRBD1. Germline CDR1 and CDR2: GTSNPN and SVGIG (reference sequence). The CDR3 has 14 amino acids. J gave up 0 bases and V 5 bases, and 4 bases lay outside the gene matches.